This is a list of T cell receptor beta chains from one sample in a study of T cells after yellow fever vaccination. MiXCR, applied by TCRdb to the 5' RACE reads, yields one record per CDR3 protein. There are hundreds of thousands of distinct CDR3 sequences in the sample; under 15% occur only once, and 2.5% to 4% lies in the top ten. Sequenced here: CD4+ T cells sorted from PBMCs, sampled 15 days after the yellow fever booster vaccination. These receptors all stem from a young man who received the YFV17D yellow fever vaccine. Each CDR3 is given with its conserved first and last residue. D genes are given only for firm matches. Size values are once, few and many counts, or a class for expanded clones, and some rows have none.

D gene,V gene,clone size,J gene,CDR3 protein,CDR3 DNA
TRBD1,TRBV20-1,NA,TRBJ1-2,CSAGTGGWYGYTF,TGCAGTGCTGGGACAGGGGGCTGGTATGGCTACACCTTC
NA,TRBV4-2,NA,TRBJ2-7,CASSQARGLSYEQYF,TGTGCCAGCAGCCAGGCACGAGGACTCTCCTACGAGCAGTACTTC
NA,TRBV5-5,few,TRBJ2-1,CASSLEGLEQFF,TGTGCCAGCAGCTTGGAGGGGTTGGAGCAGTTCTTC
TRBD1,TRBV20-1,few,TRBJ1-1,CSAPRGRTEAFF,TGCAGTGCCCCGAGGGGGCGGACTGAAGCTTTCTTT
NA,TRBV18,NA,TRBJ1-5,CASSISFSQGSNQPQHF,TGTGCCAGCTCAATCAGTTTTTCCCAGGGAAGCAATCAGCCCCAGCATTTT
NA,TRBV6-1,few,TRBJ1-3,CASSEDLVNTIYF,TGTGCCAGCAGTGAAGACCTTGTAAACACCATATATTTT
NA,TRBV9,few,TRBJ2-1,CASSAGVGVKTYNEQFF,TGTGCCAGCAGCGCCGGGGTGGGGGTAAAGACCTACAATGAGCAGTTCTTC
NA,TRBV7-3,NA,TRBJ2-5,CASSLSGTLGETQYF,TGTGCCAGCAGCCTCTCCGGGACCCTGGGAGAGACCCAGTACTTC
TRBD2,TRBV20-1,few,TRBJ2-3,CSPEKAGGPADTQYF,TGCAGTCCCGAGAAAGCGGGGGGCCCTGCAGATACGCAGTATTTT
NA,TRBV20-1,few,TRBJ2-1,CSAPSTGLYSGDSYNEQFF,TGCAGTGCTCCCTCGACAGGACTTTATAGCGGAGACTCCTACAATGAGCAGTTCTTC
NA,TRBV6-1,few,TRBJ1-2,CASSEEGRVYGYTF,TGTGCCAGCAGTGAAGAGGGACGGGTATATGGCTACACCTTC
NA,TRBV12-3/TRBV12-4,NA,TRBJ1-6,CAIHTGLNSPLHF,TGTGCCATCCACACAGGGCTAAATTCACCCCTCCACTTT
NA,TRBV7-2,NA,TRBJ1-1,CASSFPGYTEAFF,TGTGCCAGCAGCTTTCCAGGTTACACTGAAGCTTTCTTT
NA,TRBV27,many,TRBJ1-2,CASSLGRSYGYTF,TGTGCCAGCAGTTTGGGCCGTTCGTATGGCTACACCTTC
NA,TRBV5-5,once,TRBJ1-5,CASSFSVSSNQPQHF,TGTGCCAGCAGCTTTTCAGTGAGTAGCAATCAGCCCCAGCATTTT
NA,TRBV7-2,NA,TRBJ2-3,CASSLGVLSTDTQYF,TGTGCCAGCAGCTTAGGGGTACTCAGCACAGATACGCAGTATTTT